One sample yielded the 7 T cell receptor beta chains listed below, sequenced in a study of blood T cell repertoires in COVID-19 (TCRdb year 2020). The method was the immunoSEQ multiplex PCR assay. The clones in this table, taken by TCRdb from immuneACCESS, are in-frame only. Not every clone is retained; where verified, under half of the shortfall comes from an unresolved V gene, and the cause of the rest is unknown. The sample table lists approximately 310,000 clones, roughly 84% of them with a count of one. Of the sample, 1% falls within the top ten clones. Sequencing was performed on peripheral blood. All receptors come from a man in his forties or fifties with active or convalescent COVID-19.

The chain carries TRBV2 and TRBJ1-3; the D gene is possibly TRBD1 (5 bases). This CDR3 is 15 amino acids long. Trimming took 3 bases from V and 4 from J, leaving 13 bases between them. From germline, CDR1 is SNHLY and CDR2 FYNNEI. Here the CDR3 reads CASSEDTVKGNTIYF. CDR3 in DNA: TGTGCCAGCAGTGAGGACACAGTCAAGGGAAACACCATATATTTT.

The chain recombines TRBV5-6 with TRBJ2-1, with TRBD2 identical over 9 bases. The CDR3 runs to 16 residues. With 2 bases clipped from V and 4 bases from J, the junction kept 7 bases outside the gene matches. The germline CDR1 and CDR2 sequences are SGHDT and YYEEEE. The DNA for the CDR3 is TGTGCCAGCAGCTTCGAGCGGGGGGAGATTTACAATGAGCAGTTCTTC. Translating gives CASSFERGEIYNEQFF.

This sequence joins TRBV18 and TRBJ1-4; TRBD1 matches at 9 bases. Germline V gene lookup returns CDR1 KGHSH and CDR2 LQKENI. Trimming removed 2 bases from V and 6 bases from J; junction bases left unmatched: 7. The CDR3 loop spans 16 amino acids. Written as DNA, the CDR3 is TGTGCCAGCTCACCAACGGGGACAGGGCCTCATGAAAAACTGTTTTTT. This encodes CASSPTGTGPHEKLFF.

V gene TRBV4-3 combines with J gene TRBJ1-2; possible D gene TRBD1, 6 bases. The CDR3 sequence is 16 residues long. V was shortened by 0 bases and J by 4 bases, with 15 bases between the two germline ends. The germline V gene has CDR1 LGHNA and CDR2 YSLEER. CDR3 residues: CASSQDRTEAGYGYTF. CDR3 coding DNA: TGCGCCAGCAGCCAAGATCGGACAGAAGCCGGCTATGGCTACACCTTC.

This clone was detected once. The chain employs TRBV4-2 and TRBJ1-5; D gene uncertain. CDR1 and CDR2 (germline): LGHNA, YNFKEQ. The CDR3 covers 16 residues. V was clipped by 0 bases and J by 1 base, with 10 bases between them. The DNA for the CDR3 is TGTGCCAGCAGCCAAGATATTCGGAGAAGCAATCAGCCCCAGCATTTT. Its translation is CASSQDIRRSNQPQHF.

The chain employs TRBV28 and TRBJ1-6; D remains unclear. Between the trimmed V and J ends, which lost 5 bases and 7 bases, there was a span of 15 bases. Germline CDR1 is MDHEN and CDR2 is SYDVKM. The CDR3 is 15 amino acids. The CDR3 DNA follows: TGTGCCAGCAGTCTAGATCTTGCGGGGAATTCACCCCTCCACTTT. This codes for CASSLDLAGNSPLHF.

The gene calls are TRBV4-2 and TRBJ2-1, with 8 positions matching TRBD2. Trimming at V came to 3 bases and at J to 3 bases, leaving 7 bases not matched to a gene. Germline lookup yields CDR1 LGHNA and CDR2 YNFKEQ. This CDR3 spans 16 amino acids. DNA of the CDR3: TGTGCCAGCAGCCAGAGTCGGGGGGGCGTCTACAATGAGCAGTTCTTC. Translating it yields CASSQSRGGVYNEQFF.